This T cell receptor (beta chain) appears in the sequencing data of a study of blood T cell repertoires in COVID-19. Across the study: Samples taken during acute and convalescent COVID-19 were collected in the United States, Italy and Spain. In each case, the material was cDNA or gDNA derived from T cells, B-cell-depleted T cells, or PBMCs.

Original methodology: Amplifying reference gene primers gave estimates of nucleated cell counts. Some clones are missing from TCRdb's copy, which holds only in-frame ones; the method was immunoSEQ multiplex PCR. V, J and clone size reflect that table, while D and trimming were determined from the DNA. The sample records about 300,000 clones, 86% being singletons. This clone was found a few times. Germline V gene lookup returns CDR1 MDHEN and CDR2 SYDVKM. With 5 bases removed from V and 11 bases from J, the gap between germline ends came to 13 bases. The CDR3 runs to 13 residues. The specimen was peripheral blood. V usage is TRBV28 and J usage is TRBJ1-6; D is unresolved. The receptor was derived from a woman in her forties or fifties with acute or convalescent COVID-19. The CDR3 region is CASSPDGIAPLHF. The CDR3 DNA follows: TGTGCCAGCAGTCCGGACGGGATTGCACCCCTCCACTTT.